What follows describes a single TCR beta chain. Antigen: not known. The CDR3 has 12 amino acids. CDR1 is GTSNPN and CDR2 is SVGIG in the germline V gene (reference sequence). The donors were healthy bone marrow donors. PCR used 60 Vbeta primers and 13 Jbeta primers. Sequencing used immunoSEQ multiplex PCR; TCRdb keeps in-frame clones, though not all of them. Of under 200,000 clones listed, approximately 67% are singletons. The data stem from a study of cytomegalovirus exposure and HLA in healthy donors. Study overall: Unique TCR beta sequences numbering approximately 120 million came from approximately 180 million T cells in an earlier analysis.

Study results and limitations: The study put some 150 TCR beta chains on its list as cytomegalovirus-associated.

Sequencing input: PBMCs. The sequence was collected from a woman under 30 in good health and CMV-seropositive. The chain links TRBV30 to TRBJ2-5; 7 bases fit TRBD1. The DNA end is more similar to TRBJ2-7, so the J call may be wrong. The CDR3 coding sequence is TGTGCCTATAGGGACAGCGACTACGAGCAGTACTTC. Its translation: CAYRDSDYEQYF.